One and the same sample provided the 19 T cell receptor beta chains below, sequenced in a study of cytomegalovirus exposure and HLA in healthy donors. Primers included in the PCR were 60 Vbeta and 13 Jbeta primers. Libraries were prepared by immunoSEQ multiplex PCR; TCRdb keeps only in-frame clonotypes and omits some of them. In all, the sample yields 180,000 or so clones. Sequenced material: PBMCs. The receptors come from a woman aged 18-30 years in good health and CMV-seropositive.

This chain uses TRBV9 with TRBJ1-4; tentative D call: TRBD1 (5 bases). Germline values: CDR1 SGDLS, CDR2 YYNGEE. The V and J ends lost 0 bases and 8 bases respectively, with 17 bases between them. The CDR3 totals 16 residues. The CDR3 DNA sequence: TGTGCCAGCAGCGTAGACCCGGGCAGGGTAGCCGAAAAACTGTTTTTT. Translating it yields CASSVDPGRVAEKLFF.

The chain couples TRBV7-9 to TRBJ1-1, with D tentatively TRBD1 (6 bases). This CDR3 comprises 15 residues. V dropped 3 bases and J dropped 0 bases, with 11 bases sitting between them. CDR1 SEHNR and CDR2 FQNEAQ come from the germline V gene (reference sequence). This CDR3 reads CASSFLDRLNTEAFF. CDR3 sequence (DNA): TGTGCCAGCAGCTTCTTGGACAGATTGAACACTGAAGCTTTCTTT.

V is TRBV14 and J is TRBJ2-7; TRBD1 aligns across 7 bases. Germline V gene data show CDR1 as SGHDN and CDR2 as FVKESK. J was trimmed by 1 base and V by 4 bases; bases with no gene match: 7. This CDR3 comprises 15 residues. The CDR3 nucleotides read TGTGCCAGCAGCCCACTCATGACAGGGTCCTACGAGCAGTACTTC. Translating gives CASSPLMTGSYEQYF.

The V and J genes are TRBV6-5 and TRBJ1-5; 9 nucleotides agree with TRBD1. This CDR3 is 13 amino acids long. Germline-derived CDR1 and CDR2 are MNHEY and SVGAGI. V gave up 8 bases and J gave up 6 bases; unmatched junction bases: 5. The CDR3, as DNA: TGTGCCAGCTGGACAGGGGAGGGTCAGCCCCAGCATTTT. Its protein is CASWTGEGQPQHF.

The gene calls are TRBV7-8 and TRBJ1-1; 9 bases fit TRBD1. The germline gives CDR1 SGHVS, CDR2 FQNEAQ. With V trimmed by 5 bases and J by 9 bases, 10 bases remained unmatched. The CDR3 consists of 14 residues. CDR3 sequence: CASSPPGQGSQAFF. In DNA form, the CDR3 reads TGTGCCAGCAGCCCACCGGGACAGGGTTCCCAAGCTTTCTTT.

CDR3 sequence (DNA): TGTGCCAGCAGCTTCAGGGGGCGTAATGAAAAACTGTTTTTT. As protein: CASSFRGRNEKLFF. The V call is TRBV11-2, the J call TRBJ1-4; 8 positions agree with TRBD1. Germline V gene lookup returns CDR1 SGHAT and CDR2 FQNNGV. V gave up 3 bases and J gave up 4 bases; unmatched junction bases: 1. CDR3 length: 14 amino acids. The whole variable domain, filled in from reference TRBV11-2 and TRBJ1-4, reads EAGVAQSPRYKIIEKRQSVAFWCNPISGHATLYWYQQILGQGPKLLIQFQNNGVVDDSQLPKDRFSAERLKGVDSTLKIQPAKLEDSAVYLCASSFRGRNEKLFFGSGTQLSVL.

The gene calls are TRBV11-3 and TRBJ2-7; perhaps TRBD2 as D (5 bases). The CDR3 sequence is 12 residues long. Germline V gene data show CDR1 as SGHNT and CDR2 as YENEEA. V was clipped by 0 bases and J by 7 bases, with 7 bases between them. The CDR3 DNA is TGTGCCAGCAGCTTAGATTCGGGGGAGCAGTACTTC. This codes for CASSLDSGEQYF.

The rearrangement uses TRBV30 and TRBJ1-2; D unclear. Trimming pared 3 bases from V and 7 bases from J, leaving 12 bases between. From germline, CDR1 is GTSNPN and CDR2 SVGIG (reference sequence). The CDR3 is made up of 12 amino acids. CDR3 region: CAWSRGWGGYTF. As DNA, the CDR3 is TGTGCCTGGAGCCGGGGTTGGGGTGGCTACACCTTC.

This rearrangement joins TRBV30 to TRBJ2-3; 9 positions match TRBD2. Germline CDR1 reads GTSNPN; CDR2 reads SVGIG (reference sequence). V lost 3 bases and J lost 3; bases outside the gene matches: 4. CDR3 size: 14 residues. The CDR3 DNA is TGTGCCTGGAGCGGACTAGCGAGGACAGATACGCAGTATTTT. Residues: CAWSGLARTDTQYF.

The chain recombines TRBV29-1 with TRBJ2-1, with D tentatively TRBD1 (5 bases). The CDR3 runs 14 residues. CDR1 SQVTM and CDR2 ANQGSEA come from the germline V gene. V lost 0 bases to trimming and J lost 9 bases, with 15 bases between them. CDR3 bases: TGCAGCGTTGAAGATCCCGACAGACCAAGTGAGCAGTTCTTC. It translates to CSVEDPDRPSEQFF.

V usage is TRBV18 and J usage is TRBJ2-7; D is uncertain. V lost 0 bases to trimming and J lost 3 bases, with 15 bases between them. The V gene's germline CDR1 is KGHSH and CDR2 LQKENI. The length of the CDR3 is 16 residues. This chain's CDR3 is CASSPPLGTIRYEQYF. The CDR3 DNA reads as TGTGCCAGCTCACCACCGCTAGGAACGATACGCTACGAGCAGTACTTC.

The chain joins TRBV7-9 to TRBJ2-5; D gene uncertain. The CDR3 covers 13 residues. V gave up 5 bases and J gave up 3 bases, with 10 bases separating them. Germline CDR1 is SEHNR and CDR2 is FQNEAQ (reference sequence). CDR3 protein: CASSRPPEETQYF. In DNA form, the CDR3 reads TGTGCCAGCAGCCGCCCTCCGGAAGAGACCCAGTACTTC.

The chain carries TRBV27 and TRBJ2-3, with 8 bases identical to TRBD2. Trimming cost V 8 bases and J 0 bases; bases outside gene matches: 4. Germline lookup yields CDR1 MNHEY and CDR2 SMNVEV (reference sequence). This CDR3 contains 14 residues. For the CDR3, the DNA is TGTGCCAGCGGAGCTAGCGGGAGCACAGATACGCAGTATTTT. Encoded protein: CASGASGSTDTQYF.

The rearrangement joins TRBV5-1 to TRBJ2-5; 9 positions match TRBD1. The CDR3 contains 17 residues. The germline CDR1 and CDR2 sequences are SGHRS and YFSETQ. The V segment lost 3 bases and the J segment 3 bases; nucleotides outside the gene matches: 12. The CDR3 reads CASSSLVRQGVEETQYF. CDR3 nucleotides: TGCGCCAGCAGCTCTCTCGTCCGACAGGGGGTAGAAGAGACCCAGTACTTC.

The chain uses TRBV9 and TRBJ2-3; 8 nucleotides match TRBD2. V lost 5 bases, J lost 4 bases, and 15 bases stayed unmatched. CDR3 length: 17 amino acids. Per germline, CDR1 SGDLS and CDR2 YYNGEE. The CDR3 DNA follows: TGTGCCAGCAGTGTCGACTCAGCGGGAGAGGTTGCAGATACGCAGTATTTT. The encoded protein is CASSVDSAGEVADTQYF.

The J gene is TRBJ2-1, the V gene TRBV4-3; TRBD2 agrees at 13 bases. V was clipped by 2 bases and J by 12 bases; unmatched bases: 10. Per the germline V gene, CDR1 is LGHNA and CDR2 is YSLEER. CDR3 length equals 16 residues. CDR3 region: CASSQQMTSGGLGQFF. The DNA for the CDR3 is TGCGCCAGCAGCCAACAAATGACTAGCGGGGGGTTGGGGCAGTTCTTC.

The gene calls are TRBV27 and TRBJ1-5; 7 nucleotides align to TRBD1. Trimming took 4 bases from V and 2 from J; bases not matched to a gene: 2. The CDR3 spans 14 residues. Germline loops: CDR1 MNHEY, CDR2 SMNVEV (reference sequence). In DNA form, the CDR3 reads TGTGCCAGCAGTTCCGGACAGGGCAATCAGCCCCAGCATTTT. Translated, it gives CASSSGQGNQPQHF.

The rearrangement joins TRBV4-1 to TRBJ1-3, with D possibly matching TRBD1 (6 bases). CDR1 is MGHRA and CDR2 is YSYEKL in the germline V gene. V was pared by 3 bases and J by 0 bases, with 9 bases between. CDR3 length equals 15 residues. The CDR3 region has the DNA TGCGCCAGCAGCCACGACAGGAGCTCTGGAAACACCATATATTTT. It specifies CASSHDRSSGNTIYF.

The V gene is TRBV10-1, the J gene TRBJ2-7; D is uncertain. V was clipped by 7 bases and J by 2 bases, with 6 bases between them. CDR1 is WNHNN and CDR2 is SYGVQD in the germline V gene (reference sequence). CDR3 length: 11 amino acids. The CDR3, as DNA: TGCGCCAGCATTACAGCCTACGAGCAGTACTTC. Residues: CASITAYEQYF.